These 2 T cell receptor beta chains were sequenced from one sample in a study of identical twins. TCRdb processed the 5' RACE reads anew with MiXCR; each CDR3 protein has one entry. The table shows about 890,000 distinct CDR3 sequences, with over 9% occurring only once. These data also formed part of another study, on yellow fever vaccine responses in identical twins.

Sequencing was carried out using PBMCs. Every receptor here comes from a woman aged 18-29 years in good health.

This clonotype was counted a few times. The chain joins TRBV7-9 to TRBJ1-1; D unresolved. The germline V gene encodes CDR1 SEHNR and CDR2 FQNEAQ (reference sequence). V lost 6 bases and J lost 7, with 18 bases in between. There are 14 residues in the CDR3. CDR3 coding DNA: TGTGCCAGCAGTCTAAAGTTGGCGCCAGTTGAAGCTTTCTTT. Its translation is CASSLKLAPVEAFF.

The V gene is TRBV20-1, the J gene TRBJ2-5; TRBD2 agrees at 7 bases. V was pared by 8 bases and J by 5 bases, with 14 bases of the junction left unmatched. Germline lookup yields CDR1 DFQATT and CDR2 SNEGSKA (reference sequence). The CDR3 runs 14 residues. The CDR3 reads CSPNPLAMLETQYF. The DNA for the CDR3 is TGCAGTCCGAACCCACTAGCGATGTTGGAGACCCAGTACTTC.